The 18 T cell receptor beta chains listed next were all sequenced from one sample in a study of MAIT cells during Salmonella Paratyphi A infection. Study conclusions and caveats: Oligoclonal MAIT cells preferred TRBV20 and TRBV6, with usage seemingly unaffected by infection.

Antigens of these TCRs are unknown. Each CDR3 protein is one row after TCRdb ran MiXCR on the 5' RACE reads. This sample has roughly 540 distinct CDR3 sequences, with roughly 33% found just once. Indicated time point: before S. Paratyphi A challenge (baseline). Flow cytometry identified and sorted MAIT cells as Valpha7.2+ CD161+ T cells. The sequences come from MAIT cells from blood, collected at the first sampling point of the challenge study. The receptors derive from a person aged 18 to 75 who was deliberately infected with Salmonella Paratyphi A in a paratyphoid fever challenge study.

A word on this clonotype: It is likely a read error, because the conserved phenylalanine at the end of the CDR3 is missing. V and J are TRBV6-4 and TRBJ2-3; 8 bases line up with TRBD1. Germline values: CDR1 MRHNA, CDR2 SNTAGT. This CDR3 contains 15 residues. The CDR3 is CATSDLGQETDTQYL. The CDR3 DNA follows: TGTGCCACCAGTGATTTGGGACAGGAAACAGATACGCAGTATTTG.

The rearrangement uses TRBV5-3 and TRBJ2-1; 9 nucleotides match TRBD2. TRBV5-3 is labeled an ORF, and its function is uncertain. The CDR3 runs to 12 residues. The CDR3 spells CARDLAGNEQFF. As DNA, the CDR3 is TGTGCTAGAGATCTAGCGGGGAATGAGCAGTTCTTC.

V usage is TRBV6-4 and J usage is TRBJ2-2; no definite D call. Germline CDR1 MRHNA, CDR2 SNTAGT. This CDR3 comprises 12 residues. Trimming left V 0 bases short and J 8 bases short, with 4 bases between. The CDR3 DNA is TGTGCCAGCAGTGACTCGACAGGGGAGCTGTTTTTT. It translates to CASSDSTGELFF.

This clonotype was seen only a few times. The rearrangement joins TRBV3-1 to TRBJ2-1, with 7 positions matching TRBD2. V lost 1 base and J lost 7; bases outside the gene matches: 10. Looked up from germline, CDR1 is LGHDT and CDR2 is YNNKEL (reference sequence). The CDR3 covers 16 residues. The CDR3 bases are TGTGCCAGCAGCCAAGGAGGACTAGGAAGGGCGAATGAGCAGTTCTTC. It translates to CASSQGGLGRANEQFF.

V is TRBV6-1 and J is TRBJ2-1; 11 bases agree with TRBD2. The CDR3 has 15 amino acids. J was trimmed by 14 bases and V by 1 base; bases with no gene match: 10. Germline CDR1 reads MNHNS; CDR2 reads SASEGT. The DNA for the CDR3 is TGTGCCAGCAGTGAAGGAACTAGCGGGAGTAAGGCGGAGTTCTTC. It yields the protein CASSEGTSGSKAEFF.

Worth noting for this clonotype: This clone may be a read error of a much larger clone one base away. This chain joins TRBV20-1 and TRBJ2-1, with 8 bases matching TRBD2. CDR1 DFQATT and CDR2 SNEGSKA come from the germline V gene (reference sequence). The CDR3 loop spans 13 amino acids. CDR3 loop: CSARATSDNVQFF. The CDR3 nucleotides are TGCAGTGCTAGAGCGACTAGCGACAATGTGCAGTTCTTC.

On this clonotype: Given a much more abundant clone one base away, this may be a read error. The chain uses TRBV29-1 and TRBJ2-7; tentative D call: TRBD2 (5 bases). The CDR3 length is 14 residues. Deletions cut 3 bases from V and 6 bases from J, with 18 bases between. The germline V gene has CDR1 SQVTM and CDR2 ANQGSEA. CDR3 nucleotide sequence: TGCAGCGTTGATGATGGACTTAACCATGCCGAGCAGTACTTC. This gives the protein CSVDDGLNHAEQYF.

This clonotype was found a few times. V is TRBV6-5 and J is TRBJ2-5, with no clear D. The germline CDR1 and CDR2 sequences are MNHEY and SVGAGI. The CDR3 totals 10 residues. V lost 10 bases to trimming and J lost 4 bases, with 7 bases between them. This CDR3 reads CATAPETQYF. As DNA, the CDR3 is TGTGCCACTGCCCCAGAGACCCAGTACTTC.

This clonotype qualifies as large. The chain couples TRBV20-1 to TRBJ2-7; 10 bases align to TRBD2. The CDR3 runs 13 residues. V was pared by 1 base and J by 3 bases, with 0 bases of the junction left unmatched. Looked up from germline, CDR1 is DFQATT and CDR2 is SNEGSKA (reference sequence). In DNA, the CDR3 is TGCAGTGCTAGAGGACTAGCGGGCTACGAGCAGTACTTC. Residues: CSARGLAGYEQYF.

This chain joins TRBV21-1 and TRBJ2-2; TRBD1, the table's D call, was not compared with the DNA. TRBV21-1 is marked as a pseudogene. CDR3 length: 13 amino acids. In nucleotides, the CDR3 is TGTGCCAGCGACAGATCGAACACCGGGGAGCTGTTTTTT. Residues: CASDRSNTGELFF.

The chain is built from TRBV20-1 and TRBJ2-7, with a tentative D call TRBD2 (7 bases). V lost 0 bases, J lost 2 bases, and 14 bases lay in between. CDR1 is DFQATT, CDR2 SNEGSKA, per germline (reference sequence). This CDR3 contains 15 residues. In DNA, the CDR3 is TGCAGTGCTAGAGATCCGAGGGAGGGGGCCTACGAGCAGTACTTC. Amino acid sequence: CSARDPREGAYEQYF.

This clonotype is labeled large. This chain connects TRBV20-1 to TRBJ1-1; D might be TRBD1 (5 bases). The germline V gene has CDR1 DFQATT and CDR2 SNEGSKA (reference sequence). V shed 5 bases and J shed 3 bases, with 10 bases lying between them. This CDR3 comprises 12 residues. CDR3 region: CSAGEGHTEAFF. Here the CDR3 DNA reads TGCAGTGCTGGGGAGGGGCACACTGAAGCTTTCTTT.

This clonotype was observed a handful of times. The chain carries TRBV20-1 and TRBJ2-1, with TRBD2 matching 7 bases. In germline, CDR1 is DFQATT, CDR2 SNEGSKA (reference sequence). Trimming took 0 bases from V and 7 from J; bases not matched to a gene: 0. The CDR3 runs to 12 residues. As DNA, the CDR3 is TGCAGTGCTAGAGAGCGGGAGAATGAGCAGTTCTTC. Translated: CSARERENEQFF.

This clonotype was picked up one time. The rearrangement joins TRBV5-6 to TRBJ2-1; 15 positions match TRBD2. Trimming removed 3 bases from V and 8 bases from J; junction bases left unmatched: 9. Germline V gene sequence: CDR1 SGHDT, CDR2 YYEEEE. CDR3 length equals 17 residues. The CDR3 is CASSSWTSGRELDEQFF. Here the CDR3 DNA reads TGTGCCAGCAGCTCGTGGACTAGCGGGAGGGAGTTAGATGAGCAGTTCTTC. The entire variable domain, with the rest obtained from reference TRBV5-6 and TRBJ2-1, is as follows: DAGVTQSPTHLIKTRGQQVTLRCSPKSGHDTVSWYQQALGQGPQFIFQYYEEEERQRGNFPDRFSGHQFPNYSSELNVNALLLGDSALYLCASSSWTSGRELDEQFFGPGTRLTVL.

The rearrangement links TRBV5-1 to TRBJ2-1; 7 nucleotides line up with TRBD2. Germline V gene data show CDR1 as SGHRS and CDR2 as YFSETQ. The CDR3 runs to 16 residues. V lost 0 bases, J lost 5 bases, and 8 bases stayed unmatched. The CDR3 DNA reads as TGCGCCAGCAGCTTGGAGGCGAGACTAGCCAACAATGAGCAGTTCTTC. Protein: CASSLEARLANNEQFF. The whole variable domain, remainder taken from reference TRBV5-1 and TRBJ2-1, is KAGVTQTPRYLIKTRGQQVTLSCSPISGHRSVSWYQQTPGQGLQFLFEYFSETQRNKGNFPGRFSGRQFSNSRSEMNVSTLELGDSALYLCASSLEARLANNEQFFGPGTRLTVL.

The chain couples TRBV20-1 to TRBJ2-7; 8 positions match TRBD1. The CDR3 covers 16 residues. Germline assignment: CDR1 DFQATT and CDR2 SNEGSKA (reference sequence). V lost 0 bases, J lost 3 bases, and 10 bases stayed unmatched. The CDR3 DNA follows: TGCAGTGCTAGAGATCCAGAGACAGGGGATAACTACGAGCAGTACTTC. This translates into CSARDPETGDNYEQYF.

The sample holds a few counts of this clonotype. The genes are TRBV20-1 and TRBJ1-1, with D hard to call. The germline V and J ends were trimmed by 0 bases and 3 bases, with 8 bases remaining between them. The CDR3 runs 13 residues. Germline CDR1 reads DFQATT; CDR2 reads SNEGSKA (reference sequence). This CDR3 is CSAREGGDTEAFF. The CDR3 region has the DNA TGCAGTGCTAGAGAAGGAGGAGACACTGAAGCTTTCTTT.

In the case of this clonotype: Likely a read error: the CDR3 ends without its conserved phenylalanine or tryptophan. Because the CDR3's place on the DNA is in doubt, the DNA is left out and the CDR3 is given as listed by TCRdb. The chain has TRBV21-1 and TRBJ2-2; TRBD1 was called by the table and not checked on the DNA. TRBV21-1 is classified as a pseudogene. The CDR3 spans 13 residues, counting both ends. The CDR3 loop is CASDRSNTGELFL.